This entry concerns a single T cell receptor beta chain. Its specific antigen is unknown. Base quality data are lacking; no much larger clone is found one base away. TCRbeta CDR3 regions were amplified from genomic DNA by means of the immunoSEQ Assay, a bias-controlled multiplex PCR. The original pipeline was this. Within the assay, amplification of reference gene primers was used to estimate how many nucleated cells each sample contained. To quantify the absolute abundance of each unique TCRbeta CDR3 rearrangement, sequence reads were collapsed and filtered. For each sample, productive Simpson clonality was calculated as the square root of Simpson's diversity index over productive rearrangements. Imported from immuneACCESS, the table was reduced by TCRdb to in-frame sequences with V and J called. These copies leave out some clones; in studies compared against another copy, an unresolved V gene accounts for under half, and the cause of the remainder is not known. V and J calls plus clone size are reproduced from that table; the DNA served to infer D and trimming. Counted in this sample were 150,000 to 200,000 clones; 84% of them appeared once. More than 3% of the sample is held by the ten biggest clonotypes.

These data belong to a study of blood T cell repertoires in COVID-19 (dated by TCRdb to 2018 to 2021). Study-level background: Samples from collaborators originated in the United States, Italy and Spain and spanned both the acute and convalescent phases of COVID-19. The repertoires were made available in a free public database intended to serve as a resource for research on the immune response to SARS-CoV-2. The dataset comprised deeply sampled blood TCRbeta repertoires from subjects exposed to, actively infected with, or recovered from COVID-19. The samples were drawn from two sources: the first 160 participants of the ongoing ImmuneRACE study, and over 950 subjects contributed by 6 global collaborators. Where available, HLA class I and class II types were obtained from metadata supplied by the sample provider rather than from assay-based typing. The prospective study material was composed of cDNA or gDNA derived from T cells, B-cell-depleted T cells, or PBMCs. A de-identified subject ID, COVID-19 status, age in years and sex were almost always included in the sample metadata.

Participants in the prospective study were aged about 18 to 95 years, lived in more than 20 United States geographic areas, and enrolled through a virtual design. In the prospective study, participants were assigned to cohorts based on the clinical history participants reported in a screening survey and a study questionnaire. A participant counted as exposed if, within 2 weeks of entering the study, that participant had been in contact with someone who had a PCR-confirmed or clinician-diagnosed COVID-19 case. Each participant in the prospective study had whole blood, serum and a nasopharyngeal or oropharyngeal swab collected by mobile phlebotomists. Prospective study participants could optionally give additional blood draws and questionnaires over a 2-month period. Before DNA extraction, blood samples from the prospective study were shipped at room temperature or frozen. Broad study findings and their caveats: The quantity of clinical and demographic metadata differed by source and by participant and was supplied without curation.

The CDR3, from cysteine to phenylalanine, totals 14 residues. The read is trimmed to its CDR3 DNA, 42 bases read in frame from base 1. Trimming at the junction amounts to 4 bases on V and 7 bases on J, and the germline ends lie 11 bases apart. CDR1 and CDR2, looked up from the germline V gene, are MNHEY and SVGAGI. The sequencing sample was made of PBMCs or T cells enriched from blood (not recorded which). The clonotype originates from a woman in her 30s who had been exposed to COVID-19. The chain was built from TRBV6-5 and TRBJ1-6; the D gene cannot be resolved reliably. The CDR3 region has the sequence CASSFSQFNSPLHF. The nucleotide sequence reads TGTGCCAGCAGTTTTAGCCAGTTCAATTCACCCCTCCACTTT.